This T cell receptor (beta chain) appears in the sequencing data of a study of technical replicates of blood from several donors. Generated by immunoSEQ multiplex PCR, the TCRdb table keeps only in-frame clones and is missing some. Of 79,000 or so clones listed, approximately 93% are singletons. Germline lookup yields CDR1 SQVTM and CDR2 ANQGSEA. The CDR3 sequence is 13 residues long. The genes are TRBV29-1 and TRBJ2-7; 7 bases match TRBD1. Sequencing input: T cells isolated from PBMCs. This clonotype was obtained from a human donor in good health. The CDR3 coding sequence is TGCAGTGCCCGGACAGGCAATTCCTACGAGCAGTACTTC. It is translated as CSARTGNSYEQYF.